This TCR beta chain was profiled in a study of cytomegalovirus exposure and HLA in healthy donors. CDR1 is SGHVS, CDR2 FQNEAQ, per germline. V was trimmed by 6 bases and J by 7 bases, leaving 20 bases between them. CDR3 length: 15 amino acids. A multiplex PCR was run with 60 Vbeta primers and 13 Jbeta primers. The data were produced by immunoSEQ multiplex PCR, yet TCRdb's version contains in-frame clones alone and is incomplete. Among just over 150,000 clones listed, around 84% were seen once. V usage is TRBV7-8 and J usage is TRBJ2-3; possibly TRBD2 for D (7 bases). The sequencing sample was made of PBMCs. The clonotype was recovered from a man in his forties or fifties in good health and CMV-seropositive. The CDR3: CASSGGAGKGNTQYF. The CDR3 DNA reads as TGTGCCAGCAGTGGGGGGGCGGGGAAGGGAAATACGCAGTATTTT.